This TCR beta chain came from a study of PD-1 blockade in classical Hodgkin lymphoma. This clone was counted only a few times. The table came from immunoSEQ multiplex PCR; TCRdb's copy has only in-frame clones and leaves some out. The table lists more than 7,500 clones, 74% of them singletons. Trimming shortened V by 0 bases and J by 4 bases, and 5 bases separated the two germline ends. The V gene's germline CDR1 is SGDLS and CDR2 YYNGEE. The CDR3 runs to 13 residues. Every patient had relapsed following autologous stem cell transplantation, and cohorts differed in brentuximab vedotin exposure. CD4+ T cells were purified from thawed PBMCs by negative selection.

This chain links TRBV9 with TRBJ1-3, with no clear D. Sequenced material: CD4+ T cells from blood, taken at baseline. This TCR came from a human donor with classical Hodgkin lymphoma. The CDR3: CASSVGVGNTIYF. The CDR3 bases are TGTGCCAGCAGCGTAGGTGTGGGAAACACCATATATTTT.